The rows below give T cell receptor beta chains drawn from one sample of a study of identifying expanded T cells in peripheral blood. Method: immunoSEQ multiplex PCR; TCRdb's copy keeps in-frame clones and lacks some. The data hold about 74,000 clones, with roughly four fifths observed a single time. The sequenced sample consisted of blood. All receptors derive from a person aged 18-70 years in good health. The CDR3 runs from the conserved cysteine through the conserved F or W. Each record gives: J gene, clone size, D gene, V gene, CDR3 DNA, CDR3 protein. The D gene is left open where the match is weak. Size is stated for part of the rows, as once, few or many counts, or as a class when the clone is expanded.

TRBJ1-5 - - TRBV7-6 TGTGCCAGCAGCTTAGCTGGCCGAGGGCCGCCCCAGCATTTT CASSLAGRGPPQHF
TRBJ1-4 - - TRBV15 TGTGCCACCAGCAGAGAGGCGAATACTGCAACTAATGAAAAACTGTTTTTT CATSREANTATNEKLFF
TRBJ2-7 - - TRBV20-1 TGCAGTGCGTACAGGGACAACGAGCAGTACTTC CSAYRDNEQYF
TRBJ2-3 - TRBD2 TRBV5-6 TGTGCCAGCAGCCCTATCGGACGGGAGGTCACAGATACGCAGTATTTT CASSPIGREVTDTQYF
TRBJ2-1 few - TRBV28 TGTGCCAGCAGTTTATCTTATAGGTACCGCTCCTACAATGAGCAGTTCTTC CASSLSYRYRSYNEQFF
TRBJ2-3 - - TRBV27 TGTGCCAGCAGTTACGCAATGCCGAATACGCAGTATTTT CASSYAMPNTQYF
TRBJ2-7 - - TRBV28 TGTGCCAGCTTTCGGGGTACCTACGAGCAGTACTTC CASFRGTYEQYF
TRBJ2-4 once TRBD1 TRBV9 TGTGCCAGCAGCGCGCCCCGGACAGGGATTATTGACATTCAGTACTTC CASSAPRTGIIDIQYF
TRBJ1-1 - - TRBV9 TGTGCCAGCAGCGTAGTGGACAGCGGGAACACTGAAGCTTTCTTT CASSVVDSGNTEAFF
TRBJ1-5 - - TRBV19 TGTGCCAGTAGTATAGACGCAGGCAATCAGCCCCAGCATTTT CASSIDAGNQPQHF
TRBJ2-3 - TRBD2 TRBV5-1 TGCGCCAGCAGCTTGGGGACTAGCGGGAGGCCCTCAGATACGCAGTATTTT CASSLGTSGRPSDTQYF
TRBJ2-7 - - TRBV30 TGTGCCTGTGGGCGGGGCCTACCCGGCGAGCAGTACTTC CACGRGLPGEQYF
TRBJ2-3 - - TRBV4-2 TGTGCCAGCAGCCAAGAAGCGGGCGGGCCCACAGATACGCAGTATTTT CASSQEAGGPTDTQYF
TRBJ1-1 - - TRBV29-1 TGCAGCGCGCACAAGCCTTTCGGGAACACTGAAGCTTTCTTT CSAHKPFGNTEAFF
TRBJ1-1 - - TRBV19 TGTGCCAGTAGCAAACACGGTCTGAACACTGAAGCTTTCTTT CASSKHGLNTEAFF
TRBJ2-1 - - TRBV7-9 TGTGCCAGCAGCTTAGGGAGTTACAATGAGCAGTTCTTC CASSLGSYNEQFF
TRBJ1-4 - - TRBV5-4 TGTGCCAGCAGCTTACAGGGTGCTGCTAATGAAAAACTGTTTTTT CASSLQGAANEKLFF
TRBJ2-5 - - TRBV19 TGTGCCAGTACATCAGGCGTATACCAAGAGACCCAGTACTTC CASTSGVYQETQYF
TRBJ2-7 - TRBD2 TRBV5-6 TGTGCCAGCAGCTTGGTCCTCCCAGCGGGAGGGTACGAGCAGTACTTC CASSLVLPAGGYEQYF
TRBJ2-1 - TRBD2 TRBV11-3 TGTGCCAGCAGCTCGACTAGCGGGAGGGGTCCTGCAAACTCCTACAATGAGCAGTTCTTC CASSSTSGRGPANSYNEQFF
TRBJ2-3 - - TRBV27 TGTGCCAGCAGCCAAAGTCAGAATCTTCCGCAGTATTTT CASSQSQNLPQYF
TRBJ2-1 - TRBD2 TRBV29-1 TGCAGCGTTGTAACTAGCGGGAGCTCTTACAATGAGCAGTTCTTC CSVVTSGSSYNEQFF
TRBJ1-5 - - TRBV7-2 TGTGCCAGCAGCAGGACGAGGGCGGGCAATCAGCCCCAGCATTTT CASSRTRAGNQPQHF
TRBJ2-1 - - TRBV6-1 TGTGCCAGCAGTGAATGGAAGTCTTACAATGAGCAGTTCTTC CASSEWKSYNEQFF
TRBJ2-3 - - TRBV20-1 TGCAGTGCTAGCCTCCAAGATACGCAGTATTTT CSASLQDTQYF
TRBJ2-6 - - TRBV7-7 TGTGCTAGCAGCTCGAGCTCTGGGGCCAACGTCCTGACTTTC CASSSSSGANVLTF
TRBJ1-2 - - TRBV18 TGTGCCAGCTCAAAATCCGCCGGCGTGGATGGCTACACCTTC CASSKSAGVDGYTF
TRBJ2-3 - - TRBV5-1 TGCGCCAGCAAGGGGGACACAGATACGCAGTATTTT CASKGDTDTQYF
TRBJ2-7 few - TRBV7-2 TGTGCCAGCAGCTTATCTACTATAGGGGTCGAGCAGTACTTC CASSLSTIGVEQYF
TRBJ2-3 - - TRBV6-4 TGTGCCAGCATGGCTGGGCCACAATCGGATACGCAGTATTTT CASMAGPQSDTQYF
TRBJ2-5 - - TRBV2 TGTGCCAGCAATCAGTACGGGAGTCAAGAGACCCAGTACTTC CASNQYGSQETQYF
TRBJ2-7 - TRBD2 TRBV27 TGTGCCAGCAGTCTCCGACTAGCGGTGGACTACGAGCAGTACTTC CASSLRLAVDYEQYF
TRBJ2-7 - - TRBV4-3 TGCGCCAGCAGCCAAGAAGTTCCTAGCGACTCCTACGAGCAGTACTTC CASSQEVPSDSYEQYF
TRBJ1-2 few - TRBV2 TGTGCCAGCAGTGATAATCAGGGATATGGCTACACCTTC CASSDNQGYGYTF
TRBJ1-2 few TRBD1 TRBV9 TGTGCCAGCAGCGTCGGACAGGGTAGCTACACCTTC CASSVGQGSYTF
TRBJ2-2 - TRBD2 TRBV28 TGTGCCAGCCGCTCCTATATGGAAACCGGGACTAGAGGCGGGGAGCTGTTTTTT CASRSYMETGTRGGELFF
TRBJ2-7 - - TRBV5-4 TGTGCCAGCAGCTTGGATCCAGGGGCCTACGAGCAGTACTTC CASSLDPGAYEQYF
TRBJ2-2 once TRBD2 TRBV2 TGTGCCAGCAGTCGTCGGGGGGTTTCAACCGGGGAGCTGTTTTTT CASSRRGVSTGELFF
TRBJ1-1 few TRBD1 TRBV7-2 TGTGCCAGCAGCCCGGGACAGGGGATCGGAAAGGCTTTCTTT CASSPGQGIGKAFF
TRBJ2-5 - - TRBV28 TGTGCCAGCACCTCAAGCGGGCAGGGACAAGGGACCCAGTACTTC CASTSSGQGQGTQYF
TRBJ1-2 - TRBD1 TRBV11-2 TGTGCCAGCAGCGACGCAGGGGGGAACTATGGCTACACCTTC CASSDAGGNYGYTF
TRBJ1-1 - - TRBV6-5 TGTGCCAGCAGTTACTCGACCGGGGGATCTGCTCAAGCTTTCTTT CASSYSTGGSAQAFF
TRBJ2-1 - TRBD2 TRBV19 TGTGCCAGTAGTTTACTAGCGGGAGGAGGCGAGCAGTTCTTC CASSLLAGGGEQFF
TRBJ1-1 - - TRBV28 TGTGCCAGCAGTCCTGGCGGCGGGAAACTCATGAACACTGAAGCTTTCTTT CASSPGGGKLMNTEAFF
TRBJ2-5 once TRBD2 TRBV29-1 TGCAGCGTTCAGGGACTAGTGGGAAAGACCCAGTACTTC CSVQGLVGKTQYF
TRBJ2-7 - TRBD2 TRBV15 TGTGCCACCAGCTCCTCTGGCGGGAGTAGTGCATACGAGCAGTACTTC CATSSSGGSSAYEQYF
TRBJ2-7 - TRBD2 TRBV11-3 TGTGCCAGCAGCCCCGGGACTACAACCTACGAGCAGTACTTC CASSPGTTTYEQYF
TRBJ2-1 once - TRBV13 TGTGCCAGCAGTGACGCCAGGGGTTCCAATGAGCAGTTCTTC CASSDARGSNEQFF
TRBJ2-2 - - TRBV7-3 TGTGCCAGCAGCCCTCTTCCGGGGGTCAACACCGGGGAGCTGTTTTTT CASSPLPGVNTGELFF
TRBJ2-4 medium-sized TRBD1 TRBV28 TGTGCCAGCAGTTTGGGACAGGGGTCCAAAAACATTCAGTACTTC CASSLGQGSKNIQYF
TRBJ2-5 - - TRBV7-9 TGTGCCAGCAGCTTAGGGGGCAGGGAGACCCAGTACTTC CASSLGGRETQYF
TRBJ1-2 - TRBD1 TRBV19 TGTGCCAGTAGTACCCGGGACAGATATGGCTACACCTTC CASSTRDRYGYTF
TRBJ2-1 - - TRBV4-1 TGCGCCAGCAGCCCGACTGAGGGGTTTGGTCAGCAGTTCTTC CASSPTEGFGQQFF
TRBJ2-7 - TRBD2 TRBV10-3 TGTGCCATCAGTGCCTCAGGGACTAGCGGGAGGGCCCCCTACGAGCAGTACTTC CAISASGTSGRAPYEQYF
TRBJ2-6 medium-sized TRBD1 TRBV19 TGTGCCACCGGGACAGGGGGACCTGGGGCCAACGTCCTGACTTTC CATGTGGPGANVLTF
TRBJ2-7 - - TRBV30 TGTGCCTATGGGGCAGGGGATTACGAGCAGTACTTC CAYGAGDYEQYF
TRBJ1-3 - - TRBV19 TGTGCCAGTAGTACAAATAGACACACCGGCTCTGGAAACACCATATATTTT CASSTNRHTGSGNTIYF
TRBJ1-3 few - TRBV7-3 TGTGCCAGCAGCGCAGACTCTGGAAACACCATATATTTT CASSADSGNTIYF